These 30 T cell receptor beta chains were sequenced from one sample in a study of response to subunit inactivated influenza vaccine. TCRdb re-called the RT-PCR reads with MiXCR, one entry per CDR3 protein. The sample includes hundreds of thousands of distinct CDR3 sequences, roughly 10% of them seen just once. This sample was shared with a second study, whose subject was T cells expressing NK-cell markers. That work contributes: Libraries used 5'RACE template switching adding universal primer site and UMIs.

The sequenced sample was PBMCs from blood, obtained on the day of vaccination. The source is a man aged 45-65 years who received an inactivated influenza vaccine.

The chain links TRBV3-1 to TRBJ1-1; D uncertain. Trimming took 0 bases from V and 1 from J, leaving 9 bases between them. There are 15 residues in the CDR3. Germline CDR1 and CDR2: LGHDT and YNNKEL (reference sequence). CDR3 region: CASSQERLKNTEAFF. CDR3 bases: TGTGCCAGCAGCCAAGAGAGGTTAAAGAACACTGAAGCTTTCTTT.

This chain uses TRBV2 with TRBJ2-5; the match to TRBD1 covers 7 bases. The CDR3 runs to 13 residues. Germline V gene lookup returns CDR1 SNHLY and CDR2 FYNNEI. J was trimmed by 9 bases and V by 6 bases; bases with no gene match: 10. The CDR3, as DNA: TGTGCCAGCAGCCCGGAGACAGGGTCCGCCCAGTACTTC. Its translation is CASSPETGSAQYF.

This clonotype occurred a few times. The chain combines TRBV20-1 with TRBJ2-7; D call uncertain. V shed 1 base and J shed 7 bases, with 17 bases lying between them. The CDR3 spans 14 residues. Germline V gives CDR1 DFQATT, CDR2 SNEGSKA (reference sequence). For the CDR3, the DNA is TGCAGTGCTAGAGTAGGCAGCGCTTTGAGTGAGCAGTACTTC. Translated, it gives CSARVGSALSEQYF.

This clonotype has just a few counts. The V gene is TRBV30, the J gene TRBJ1-6; possible D gene TRBD1, 5 bases. CDR3 length: 15 residues. V was clipped by 2 bases and J by 6 bases, with 14 bases between them. Germline V gives CDR1 GTSNPN, CDR2 SVGIG (reference sequence). The CDR3 loop reads CAWSFEGRFNSPLHF. The DNA for the CDR3 is TGTGCCTGGAGTTTCGAGGGGAGATTTAATTCACCCCTCCACTTT.

The rearrangement uses TRBV7-8 and TRBJ2-2; TRBD1 is a possible D gene (6 bases). Germline lookup yields CDR1 SGHVS and CDR2 FQNEAQ. There are 13 residues in the CDR3. V shed 4 bases and J shed 6 bases, with 9 bases lying between them. This CDR3 reads CASSYRESGELFF. The CDR3 DNA follows: TGTGCCAGCAGCTACAGGGAATCCGGGGAGCTGTTTTTT.

The chain employs TRBV30 and TRBJ2-5; no clear D. V shed 3 bases and J shed 1 base, with 9 bases lying between them. From germline, CDR1 is GTSNPN and CDR2 SVGIG (reference sequence). The CDR3 covers 13 residues. This CDR3 is CAWRGFTQETQYF. The CDR3 DNA sequence: TGTGCCTGGAGGGGCTTCACCCAAGAGACCCAGTACTTC.

This chain connects TRBV6-1 to TRBJ2-3; TRBD1 matches 9 bases. Looked up from germline, CDR1 is MNHNS and CDR2 is SASEGT. The trim removed 7 bases at V and 4 bases at J, leaving 9 bases unmatched. The CDR3 extends over 15 amino acids. CDR3 region: CASNYGGQGSDTQYF. The CDR3 bases are TGTGCCAGCAACTACGGGGGACAGGGCTCAGATACGCAGTATTTT.

This clonotype was picked up a small number of times. The chain has TRBV5-1 and TRBJ2-1; 12 bases fit TRBD1. The CDR3 loop spans 17 amino acids. The J segment lost 7 bases and the V segment lost 0 bases, leaving 8 bases of the junction unmatched. Germline CDR1 and CDR2: SGHRS and YFSETQ. CDR3 in amino acids: CASSLGPGTGGRNEQFF. Here the CDR3 DNA reads TGCGCCAGCAGCTTGGGACCCGGGACAGGGGGCCGGAATGAGCAGTTCTTC. The full variable domain, with the rest looked up from reference TRBV5-1 and TRBJ2-1, is KAGVTQTPRYLIKTRGQQVTLSCSPISGHRSVSWYQQTPGQGLQFLFEYFSETQRNKGNFPGRFSGRQFSNSRSEMNVSTLELGDSALYLCASSLGPGTGGRNEQFFGPGTRLTVL.

This clonotype was picked up a small number of times. The chain has TRBV20-1 and TRBJ2-3; 10 nucleotides align to TRBD2. With V trimmed by 0 bases and J by 4 bases, 7 bases remained unmatched. The CDR3 is made up of 16 amino acids. The germline V gene has CDR1 DFQATT and CDR2 SNEGSKA (reference sequence). CDR3 DNA sequence: TGCAGTGCTAGAGAGTTTCAGCGGGGGGGCCCAGATACGCAGTATTTT. Protein product: CSAREFQRGGPDTQYF.

This clonotype has just a few counts. V gene TRBV24-1 combines with J gene TRBJ1-5; 10 nucleotides align to TRBD1. The CDR3 is 17 amino acids. The V gene end was trimmed by 5 bases and the J gene end by 4 bases; junction bases not matched to a gene: 10. CDR1 is KGHDR and CDR2 is SFDVKD in the germline V gene. Here the CDR3 DNA reads TGTGCCACCAGTGCTTCCGGGACAGGGGCCTCGAATCAGCCCCAGCATTTT. Protein: CATSASGTGASNQPQHF.

This clonotype showed up just a few times. This rearrangement joins TRBV7-8 to TRBJ2-7; 9 nucleotides agree with TRBD1. Germline V CDR1 and CDR2: SGHVS, FQNEAQ. This CDR3 spans 16 amino acids. V shed 5 bases and J 0 bases; nucleotides not matched to a gene: 8. The CDR3 spells CASSPRGQGSSYEQYF. The CDR3 DNA sequence: TGTGCCAGCAGCCCTCGGGGACAGGGCAGCTCCTACGAGCAGTACTTC.

The chain uses TRBV6-2 or TRBV6-3 and TRBJ2-7; D not certain. This CDR3 spans 14 amino acids. With 0 bases removed from V and 4 bases from J, the gap between germline ends came to 10 bases. CDR1 and CDR2 (germline): MNHEY, SVGEGT. The CDR3 sequence: CASSYSYGFYEQYF. In DNA, the CDR3 is TGTGCCAGCAGTTACTCGTATGGGTTTTACGAGCAGTACTTC.

The sample holds many counts of this clonotype. The CDR3 loop is CASSPVNTEAFF. CDR3 sequence (DNA): TGTGCCAGCAGCCCAGTTAACACTGAAGCTTTCTTT. The genes are TRBV7-9 and TRBJ1-1; no definite D call. The V end lost 5 bases, the J end lost 2 bases, and 6 bases lay between the germline ends. This CDR3 spans 12 amino acids. The germline CDR1 and CDR2 sequences are SEHNR and FQNEAQ (reference sequence).

The chain is built from TRBV12-3 or TRBV12-4 and TRBJ1-5; D is unresolved. This CDR3 is 15 amino acids long. Trimming took off 3 bases at V and 1 base at J, with 10 bases between the two ends. The CDR3 is CASSLRQRSNQPQHF. CDR3 sequence (DNA): TGTGCCAGCAGTTTGAGGCAGAGAAGCAATCAGCCCCAGCATTTT.

This clonotype was detected only a few times. The chain has TRBV15 and TRBJ2-5, with D possibly matching TRBD1 (6 bases). The germline V and J ends were trimmed by 6 bases and 4 bases, with 12 bases remaining between them. CDR1 and CDR2 from the germline V gene are LNHNV and YYDKDF (reference sequence). The CDR3 spans 13 residues. The chain's CDR3 is CATRETGRETQYF. The CDR3 nucleotides are TGTGCCACCAGGGAAACAGGGAGAGAGACCCAGTACTTC.

This clonotype has at least ten counts. The chain joins TRBV12-3 or TRBV12-4 to TRBJ1-5; no definite D call. V lost 1 base to trimming and J lost 4 bases, with 5 bases between them. This CDR3 region has 13 residues. CDR3 DNA sequence: TGTGCCAGCAGTTTAGATATGAATCAGCCCCAGCATTTT. Translating gives CASSLDMNQPQHF.

J is TRBJ2-2 and V is TRBV6-2 or TRBV6-3; D is undetermined. CDR1 MNHEY and CDR2 SVGEGT come from the germline V gene. CDR3 length equals 14 residues. Between the trimmed V and J ends, which lost 5 bases and 4 bases, there was a span of 11 bases. The CDR3 here is CASSLRRVTGELFF. The DNA of the CDR3 is TGTGCCAGCAGTCTCCGACGGGTCACCGGGGAGCTGTTTTTT.

V is TRBV4-3 and J is TRBJ1-1; TRBD1 might be the D (6 bases). V lost 1 base and J lost 2, with 8 bases in between. This CDR3 has 14 amino acids. Germline CDR1 LGHNA, CDR2 YSLEER. CDR3 coding DNA: TGCGCCAGCAGCCAAGGGACAGCAAACACTGAAGCTTTCTTT. Translated, it gives CASSQGTANTEAFF.

The chain couples TRBV12-3 or TRBV12-4 to TRBJ2-3, with a possible D match to TRBD2 (5 bases). The CDR3 totals 16 residues. V lost 5 bases and J lost 0, with 15 bases in between. This CDR3 reads CASSNRLPGSTDTQYF. Written as DNA, the CDR3 is TGTGCCAGCAGTAACAGACTCCCGGGGAGCACAGATACGCAGTATTTT.

This clonotype was counted only a few times. The V call is TRBV2, the J call TRBJ2-2; 9 nucleotides line up with TRBD2. Germline trimming cut 6 bases from V and 3 bases from J; bases unmatched to any gene: 5. The germline V gene encodes CDR1 SNHLY and CDR2 FYNNEI. CDR3 length: 15 residues. The CDR3 is CASRQRGAHTGELFF. The CDR3 coding sequence is TGTGCCAGCAGGCAGCGGGGGGCACACACCGGGGAGCTGTTTTTT.

The V gene is TRBV3-1, the J gene TRBJ1-6, with D unresolved. The V gene's germline CDR1 is LGHDT and CDR2 YNNKEL (reference sequence). V lost 0 bases and J 3 bases, leaving 9 bases between the germline ends. The CDR3 is 16 residues long. The CDR3 DNA reads as TGTGCCAGCAGCCAAGAGTCCCAGTACTATAATTCACCCCTCCACTTT. Amino acid sequence: CASSQESQYYNSPLHF.

The rearrangement joins TRBV12-5 to TRBJ1-3; D not resolved. With 7 bases removed from V and 0 bases from J, the gap between germline ends came to 16 bases. This CDR3 spans 16 amino acids. Germline V gene data show CDR1 as LGHNT and CDR2 as FRNRAP. The CDR3 loop reads CASASPGIHSGNTIYF. The CDR3 bases are TGTGCTAGTGCCTCCCCCGGCATCCACTCTGGAAACACCATATATTTT.

This clonotype occurred a few times. V usage is TRBV9 and J usage is TRBJ2-1; 7 bases line up with TRBD2. The length of the CDR3 is 14 residues. Germline values: CDR1 SGDLS, CDR2 YYNGEE. V shed 2 bases and J 12 bases; nucleotides not matched to a gene: 11. CDR3: CASSVGLREGWQFF. The DNA for the CDR3 is TGTGCCAGCAGCGTGGGACTTAGGGAGGGTTGGCAGTTCTTC.

The J gene is TRBJ2-1, the V gene TRBV7-3; D remains unclear. The V end lost 4 bases, the J end lost 3 bases, and 7 bases lay between the germline ends. Germline V gene sequence: CDR1 SGHTA, CDR2 FQGTGA. The CDR3 has 13 residues. CDR3 sequence: CASSWSVYNEQFF. CDR3 coding DNA: TGTGCCAGCAGCTGGTCAGTCTACAATGAGCAGTTCTTC.

This clonotype was found a few times. The V gene is TRBV5-6, the J gene TRBJ2-5; D gene ambiguous. This CDR3 contains 14 residues. Germline values: CDR1 SGHDT, CDR2 YYEEEE. V lost 1 base and J 5 bases, leaving 12 bases between the germline ends. CDR3 amino acids: CASSLSGWGETQYF. CDR3 bases: TGTGCCAGCAGCTTGTCGGGCTGGGGTGAGACCCAGTACTTC. The variable domain in full, completed from reference TRBV5-6 and TRBJ2-5, reads DAGVTQSPTHLIKTRGQQVTLRCSPKSGHDTVSWYQQALGQGPQFIFQYYEEEERQRGNFPDRFSGHQFPNYSSELNVNALLLGDSALYLCASSLSGWGETQYFGPGTRLLVL.

This CDR3 reads CASSGFYEQYF. The CDR3 DNA sequence: TGTGCCAGTAGTGGATTTTACGAGCAGTACTTC. The chain recombines TRBV19 with TRBJ2-7; D is uncertain. This CDR3 is 11 amino acids long. The germline V gene encodes CDR1 LNHDA and CDR2 SQIVND (reference sequence). V was trimmed by 5 bases and J by 4 bases, leaving 6 bases between them.

This clonotype was seen repeatedly, ten times or more. The chain couples TRBV4-3 to TRBJ1-2; TRBD1 aligns across 9 bases. V lost 0 bases to trimming and J lost 4 bases; unmatched junction nucleotides: 9. This CDR3 is 17 amino acids long. Germline V gene sequence: CDR1 LGHNA, CDR2 YSLEER. In DNA form, the CDR3 reads TGCGCCAGCAGCCAAGATACGCCCGGACAGGGGACCTATGGCTACACCTTC. It specifies CASSQDTPGQGTYGYTF.

The table lists this clonotype with a few counts. The chain has TRBV30 and TRBJ1-3; D is undetermined. The CDR3 runs to 14 residues. Germline CDR1 GTSNPN, CDR2 SVGIG (reference sequence). V dropped 5 bases and J dropped 4 bases, with 15 bases sitting between them. The CDR3: CAWAPLNSGNTIYF. The CDR3 DNA reads as TGTGCCTGGGCCCCCCTTAATTCCGGAAACACCATATATTTT.

A few counts support this clonotype. The chain joins TRBV12-3 or TRBV12-4 to TRBJ1-3; 9 nucleotides match TRBD1. CDR3 length equals 16 residues. After removal of 5 bases from V and 4 bases from J, the junction contained 9 bases not matched to a gene. This CDR3 is CASSITTGGTGNTIYF. CDR3 nucleotide sequence: TGTGCCAGCAGTATAACCACAGGGGGCACGGGAAACACCATATATTTT.

The chain links TRBV11-2 to TRBJ2-1; unclear D gene. The CDR3 extends over 16 amino acids. V was pared by 1 base and J by 2 bases, with 12 bases between. The germline V gene encodes CDR1 SGHAT and CDR2 FQNNGV. The CDR3 loop reads CASSLVGVGTYNEQFF. In nucleotides, the CDR3 is TGTGCCAGCAGCTTAGTGGGTGTCGGAACCTACAATGAGCAGTTCTTC.